This record looks at one T cell receptor (beta chain) sequence and its context. The antigen remains undetermined. Genomic DNA per cell subset filled all wells of several immunoSEQ plates. The assay was immunoSEQ multiplex PCR, and TCRdb's table has in-frame clones only and misses some. The data show approximately 2,200,000 clones, with under 95% seen just once and about 1.8% held by the top ten. CD45RO-negative cells were positively selected for CCR7, leaving out terminally differentiated effector memory CD45RA+ cells. The sample is drawn from a study of shared clonotypes between healthy human individuals. Overall study findings and caveats: Among non-shared clonotypes, generation probabilities were lower than among those shared by all four donors.

Specimen: naive CD8+ T cells from PBMCs. This TCR came from a man aged 18 to 30 in good health. Some clones in this sample may be carry-over from other donors' samples.

The DNA of the CDR3 is TGTGCCAGCAGTGTTGGGACAAACTATAATGAGCAGTTCTTC. This encodes CASSVGTNYNEQFF. The genes are TRBV27 and TRBJ2-1, with D perhaps matching TRBD1 (6 bases). V was shortened by 5 bases and J by 7 bases, with 15 bases between the two germline ends. The CDR3 contains 14 residues. The germline CDR1 and CDR2 sequences are MNHEY and SMNVEV (reference sequence).